The 21 T cell receptor beta chains given below trace back to one sample, sequenced in a study of T cells in women clearing cervical HPV infection. Profiled with immunoSEQ multiplex PCR; TCRdb holds only in-frame clones, not every one. The repertoire shows some 40,000 clones; the top ten hold under 6.5%. The sequenced material came from blood buffy coat. These receptors all stem from a woman between 18 and 69 years old with a cervical HPV16 infection that either progressed to CIN3+ or cleared (not recorded which).

A word on this clone: Coverage ceases 3 residues before the CDR3 finishes, and the germline J gene fills in the end. This chain connects TRBV5-1 to TRBJ2-3, with TRBD2 matching 9 bases. Germline values: CDR1 SGHRS, CDR2 YFSETQ. The CDR3 extends over 17 amino acids. V shed 0 bases, J shed 6 bases, and the junction held 11 bases outside the gene matches. CDR3 in amino acids: CASSLAPRREGLDTQYF. Incomplete CDR3 DNA: TGCGCCAGCAGCTTGGCACCCAGGCGGGAGGGCCTGGATACG.

A remark on this clone: The read terminates 3 residues ahead of where the CDR3 ends, so the germline J gene completes it. The chain links TRBV20-1 to TRBJ2-7, with D possibly TRBD1 on 5 matching bases. V was clipped by 5 bases and J by 0 bases, with 8 bases between them. The CDR3 sequence is 12 residues long. Germline V lookup: CDR1 DFQATT, CDR2 SNEGSKA (reference sequence). The CDR3 loop is CSAAGFSYEQYF. Partial CDR3 DNA: TGCAGTGCTGCAGGGTTCTCCTACGAG.

As regards this clone: The CDR3 extends 3 residues past the end of the read, so its final part is completed from the germline J gene. This CDR3 is also generated by other DNA sequences in the sample. This chain uses TRBV18 with TRBJ2-7; a possible D gene is TRBD1 (6 bases). V was trimmed by 6 bases and J by 4 bases, leaving 19 bases between them. This CDR3 spans 15 amino acids. CDR1 and CDR2 from the germline V gene are KGHSH and LQKENI. The CDR3: CASSPPAIGGYEQYF. The DNA read from the CDR3 is TGTGCCAGCTCCCCCCCGGCTATAGGGGGATACGAG.

With respect to this clone: The sequence runs out 3 residues before the end of the CDR3; the remainder is reconstructed from the germline J gene. The chain recombines TRBV7-6 with TRBJ1-1, with D unclear. The germline gives CDR1 SGHVS, CDR2 FNYEAQ. The V end was cut by 3 bases, the J end by 1 base, with 6 bases between. The CDR3 has 13 amino acids. The sequenced CDR3 bases are TGTGCCAGCAGCTTGACATCGAACACTGAA. This gives the protein CASSLTSNTE. The whole CDR3 protein reads CASSLTSNTEAFF.

Concerning this clone: The missing CDR3 end, 3 residues past where the read stops, is filled in from the germline J gene. This chain joins TRBV29-1 and TRBJ2-3; 11 nucleotides line up with TRBD1. Germline lookup yields CDR1 SQVTM and CDR2 ANQGSEA. This CDR3 comprises 13 residues. CDR3 sequence: CSVLRDRGETQYF. The DNA read from the CDR3 is TGCAGCGTCCTTCGGGACAGGGGGGAGACG.

This CDR3 is CASSVRAIGNQPQHF. CDR3 DNA, as far as it was read: TGTGCCAGCAGTGTGAGGGCTATTGGCAATCAGCCC. The chain links TRBV2 to TRBJ1-5; D unclear. The sequence runs out 3 residues before the end of the CDR3; the remainder is reconstructed from the germline J gene. Trimming took 4 bases from V and 2 from J, leaving 12 bases between them. The CDR3 contains 15 residues. Germline CDR1 is SNHLY and CDR2 is FYNNEI.

Comment on this clone: The CDR3 end lies 3 residues beyond the end of the read and is filled in from the germline J gene. The rearrangement links TRBV13 to TRBJ2-7, with 8 bases aligning to TRBD2. Germline V CDR1 and CDR2: PRHDT, FYEKMQ (reference sequence). The length of the CDR3 is 16 residues. Unmatched junction bases numbered 12, after V lost 5 bases and J lost 3 bases. CDR3 sequence: CASSRGREGLIYEQYF. Partial CDR3 DNA: TGTGCCAGCAGCAGGGGCCGGGAGGGCCTAATCTACGAG.

For this clone: The read is 3 residues too short to cover the CDR3 end, so that end is filled in from the germline J gene. This chain connects TRBV5-1 to TRBJ2-2; maybe TRBD1 (6 bases). The CDR3 sequence is 16 residues long. V lost 2 bases and J 1 base, leaving 12 bases between the germline ends. Germline V CDR1 and CDR2: SGHRS, YFSETQ. The CDR3 loop reads CASSLRGQLNTGELFF. The DNA read from the CDR3 is TGCGCCAGCAGCTTACGTGGACAGCTGAACACCGGGGAG.

Points on this clone: The read gets to within 3 residues of the CDR3 end, and the germline J gene fills in the rest. V gene TRBV28 combines with J gene TRBJ2-7; D is unclear. CDR1 and CDR2 from the germline V gene are MDHEN and SYDVKM. The germline V and J ends were trimmed by 5 bases and 2 bases, with 7 bases remaining between them. This CDR3 contains 12 residues. This CDR3 is CASSPPAYEQYF. CDR3 DNA, as far as it was read: TGTGCCAGCAGTCCCCCGGCCTACGAG.

CDR3 DNA (partial): TGCAGCGCCATTGGACAGATCTCTGGAAACACC. Amino acids: CSAIGQISGNT. The full CDR3 sequence reads CSAIGQISGNTIYF. This chain connects TRBV29-1 to TRBJ1-3; maybe TRBD1 (6 bases). The read stops 3 residues short of the end of the CDR3; the missing end is completed from the germline J gene. The CDR3 totals 14 residues. Germline values: CDR1 SQVTM, CDR2 ANQGSEA. Trimming pared 7 bases from V and 0 bases from J, leaving 13 bases between.

With regard to this clone: The read terminates 3 residues ahead of where the CDR3 ends, so the germline J gene completes it. The genes are TRBV10-2 and TRBJ2-3; 10 nucleotides agree with TRBD2. This CDR3 has 15 amino acids. V lost 7 bases to trimming and J lost 6 bases; unmatched junction nucleotides: 10. Germline V lookup: CDR1 WSHSY, CDR2 SAAADI. CDR3 in amino acids: CASKPGLADPDTQYF. The sequenced CDR3 bases are TGCGCCAGCAAACCTGGACTAGCGGATCCGGATACG.

Regarding this clone: The read is 3 residues too short to cover the CDR3 end, so that end is filled in from the germline J gene. The chain joins TRBV11-3 to TRBJ1-5; D remains ambiguous. V lost 5 bases and J 0 bases, leaving 11 bases between the germline ends. Germline V gene lookup returns CDR1 SGHNT and CDR2 YENEEA. This CDR3 has 15 residues. The CDR3 sequence is CASSQRLDSNQPQHF. The covered CDR3 bases are TGTGCCAGCAGCCAGCGGCTCGATAGCAATCAGCCC.

Concerning this clone itself: The CDR3 end falls 3 residues outside the read, so it is completed with the germline J gene. This chain links TRBV7-9 with TRBJ1-2; the D gene is possibly TRBD1 (6 bases). The length of the CDR3 is 14 residues. Germline V gene lookup returns CDR1 SEHNR and CDR2 FQNEAQ (reference sequence). CDR3 amino acids: CASSFPVSGGDYTF. The DNA read from the CDR3 is TGTGCCAGCAGCTTTCCGGTCTCGGGGGGCGAC.

Points on this clone: Read sequence stops 3 residues before the CDR3 end, and the germline J gene provides the missing end. This chain links TRBV13 with TRBJ2-5; TRBD1 is a possible D gene (5 bases). Germline CDR1 and CDR2: PRHDT and FYEKMQ (reference sequence). V was cut by 5 bases and J by 5 bases, with 12 bases left in between. The CDR3 runs 13 residues. The chain's CDR3 is CASSPQVGETQYF. CDR3 DNA (partial): TGTGCCAGCAGCCCACAGGTGGGGGAGACC.

In regard to this clone: The read finishes 3 residues shy of the CDR3 end, and the germline J gene is used to complete it. The J gene is TRBJ2-2, the V gene TRBV18, with D uncertain. The CDR3 totals 14 residues. The germline V gene has CDR1 KGHSH and CDR2 LQKENI. V lost 4 bases, J lost 0 bases, and 6 bases lay in between. CDR3: CASSLASNTGELFF. The CDR3 DNA, read in part, is TGTGCCAGCTCACTAGCTTCGAACACCGGGGAG.

Of note for this clone: The sequence runs out 3 residues before the end of the CDR3; the remainder is reconstructed from the germline J gene. The chain uses TRBV29-1 and TRBJ2-1, with TRBD1 matching 8 bases. Germline loops: CDR1 SQVTM, CDR2 ANQGSEA. V was clipped by 8 bases and J by 5 bases; unmatched bases: 11. The CDR3 spans 14 residues. Here the CDR3 reads CSIWGQGANNEQFF. The CDR3 bases that were read are TGCAGCATTTGGGGTCAGGGGGCAAACAATGAG.

A note on this clone: Read sequence stops 3 residues before the CDR3 end, and the germline J gene provides the missing end. The genes are TRBV6-2 or TRBV6-3 and TRBJ2-3; 11 bases are a match to TRBD2. The V gene's germline CDR1 is MNHEY and CDR2 SVGEGT. After removal of 7 bases from V and 5 bases from J, the junction contained 8 bases not matched to a gene. This CDR3 spans 15 amino acids. CDR3: CASTLLAGERDTQYF. The CDR3 bases that were read are TGTGCCAGCACACTACTAGCGGGAGAACGAGATACG.

Remarks on this clone: The read stops 3 residues short of the end of the CDR3; the missing end is completed from the germline J gene. The chain is built from TRBV7-2 and TRBJ2-3; 16 bases are shared with TRBD2. This CDR3 is 15 amino acids long. Looked up from germline, CDR1 is SGHTA and CDR2 is FQGNSA. The CDR3 bases that were read are TGTGCCAGCAGCGCAGGGACTAGCGGGAGGGCTCCG. As protein: CASSAGTSGRAP. The whole CDR3 protein is CASSAGTSGRAPQYF.

Note on this clone: The read terminates 3 residues ahead of where the CDR3 ends, so the germline J gene completes it. V usage is TRBV7-9 and J usage is TRBJ2-7; TRBD2 agrees at 7 bases. The CDR3 is made up of 13 amino acids. V lost 5 bases, J lost 3 bases, and 4 bases stayed unmatched. The V gene's germline CDR1 is SEHNR and CDR2 FQNEAQ (reference sequence). CDR3 DNA, as far as it was read: TGTGCCAGCAGCCCACTAGCGAGCTACGAG. Amino acid sequence: CASSPLASYE. The complete CDR3 reads CASSPLASYEQYF.

Comments on this clone: Read coverage stops 3 residues before the CDR3 terminus; the germline J gene supplies the remainder. The chain uses TRBV19 and TRBJ1-6; D may be TRBD1 (5 bases). The CDR3 runs to 13 residues. Trimming pared 7 bases from V and 7 bases from J, leaving 11 bases between. The germline CDR1 and CDR2 sequences are LNHDA and SQIVND (reference sequence). CDR3 sequence: CASMGQGNSPLHF. The sequenced part of the CDR3 DNA is TGTGCCAGTATGGGGCAGGGAAATTCACCC. Drawing the rest from reference TRBV19 and TRBJ1-6, the complete variable domain is DGGITQSPKYLFRKEGQNVTLSCEQNLNHDAMYWYRQDPGQGLRLIYYSQIVNDFQKGDIAEGYSVSREKKESFPLTVTSAQKNPTAFYLCASMGQGNSPLHFGNGTRLTVT.

On this clone itself: The CDR3 extends 3 residues past the end of the read, so its final part is completed from the germline J gene. The chain recombines TRBV6-2 or TRBV6-3 with TRBJ2-3; D call uncertain. Trimming left V 2 bases short and J 3 bases short, with 6 bases between. CDR3 length equals 13 residues. CDR1 is MNHEY, CDR2 SVGEGT, per germline. The CDR3 spells CASSYISTDTQYF. The CDR3 DNA, read in part, is TGTGCCAGCAGTTACATCTCGACAGATACG.